This entry features one T cell receptor beta chain sequence. No antigen is known for it. This specimen comes from a study of shared clonotypes between healthy human individuals. General observations from the study: Investigators collected only blood, and repertoires in tissues likely differ. Of the naive CD4 clonotypes, 4% to 5% were shared across a handful of donors.

The protocol was immunoSEQ multiplex PCR, while the TCRdb copy is restricted to in-frame clones and leaves out a portion. The table has roughly 1,800,000 clones, roughly 95% seen once. Naive CD8 cells lacked CD45RO and underwent positive selection for CCR7, leaving out terminally differentiated effector memory CD45RA+ cells. The sequence was obtained from a man younger than 35 in good health. The sample taken for sequencing was naive CD8+ T cells sorted from blood.

In DNA, the CDR3 is TGTGCCACGGGACTAGCGGGTGATGAGCAGTTCTTC. The encoded protein is CATGLAGDEQFF. The chain employs TRBV28 and TRBJ2-1, with 12 bases that match TRBD2. This CDR3 has 12 residues. Trimming took 10 bases from V and 8 from J; bases not matched to a gene: 3. CDR1 and CDR2 from the germline V gene are MDHEN and SYDVKM.